A single sample is the source of the 17 T cell receptor beta chains below, sequenced in a study of T-cell memory formation after mild COVID-19. TCRdb analysed the 5' RACE reads with MiXCR anew, one entry per CDR3 protein. The table records over 500,000 distinct CDR3 sequences, roughly 17% of them present only once. The specimen sequenced was PBMCs or a T cell subset sorted from them (not recorded which). These receptors all come from an adult woman who had mild COVID-19 (a few samples of this study predate the infection). Cell type and time point are not known.

The sample holds many counts of this clonotype. The genes are TRBV7-9 and TRBJ2-1; the D is unclear. The CDR3 runs to 12 residues. The germline CDR1 and CDR2 sequences are SEHNR and FQNEAQ (reference sequence). The V and J ends lost 3 bases and 7 bases respectively, with 7 bases between them. CDR3 in DNA: TGTGCCAGCAGCTTCCCAAGGAATGAGCAGTTCTTC. It translates to CASSFPRNEQFF.

This clonotype was observed a handful of times. The V gene is TRBV12-3 or TRBV12-4, the J gene TRBJ1-6; D perhaps matches TRBD1 (5 bases). There are 14 residues in the CDR3. V lost 3 bases to trimming and J lost 10 bases, with 13 bases between them. In nucleotides, the CDR3 is TGTGCCAGCAGTTTGTCGGGGGTCGGCTCACCCCTCCACTTT. It yields the protein CASSLSGVGSPLHF.

The rearrangement joins TRBV14 to TRBJ1-2; 9 nucleotides line up with TRBD1. This CDR3 contains 14 residues. Germline CDR1 is SGHDN and CDR2 is FVKESK. J gave up 7 bases and V 1 base, and 4 bases lay outside the gene matches. The CDR3 reads CASSQGTGGFGYTF. Written as DNA, the CDR3 is TGTGCCAGCAGCCAAGGAACAGGGGGCTTTGGCTACACCTTC.

This rearrangement joins TRBV9 to TRBJ2-3; 8 nucleotides agree with TRBD2. V shed 4 bases and J 7 bases; nucleotides not matched to a gene: 14. This CDR3 is 16 amino acids long. Germline assignment: CDR1 SGDLS and CDR2 YYNGEE. Here the CDR3 DNA reads TGTGCCAGCAGCCCGGACCCGGGACTAGGGTGGAATACGCAGTATTTT. Protein sequence: CASSPDPGLGWNTQYF.

This sequence joins TRBV5-1 and TRBJ2-1; 9 bases agree with TRBD1. The CDR3 sequence is 14 residues long. Germline CDR1 and CDR2: SGHRS and YFSETQ. With 4 bases clipped from V and 7 bases from J, the junction kept 6 bases outside the gene matches. CDR3 amino acids: CASSIRDRVNEQFF. The CDR3 region has the DNA TGCGCCAGCAGCATCCGGGACAGGGTGAATGAGCAGTTCTTC.

J is TRBJ2-7 and V is TRBV5-4; 11 positions agree with TRBD2. CDR3 length: 16 residues. CDR1 is SGHNT and CDR2 is YYREEE in the germline V gene (reference sequence). V was clipped by 2 bases and J by 1 base; unmatched bases: 5. CDR3 region: CASSFRRLAGSYEQYF. The CDR3 DNA follows: TGTGCCAGCAGCTTCAGACGACTAGCGGGGTCCTACGAGCAGTACTTC.

The chain carries TRBV12-3 or TRBV12-4 and TRBJ2-5; D possibly corresponds to TRBD1 (5 bases). The CDR3 is made up of 14 amino acids. The V end lost 6 bases, the J end lost 7 bases, and 18 bases lay between the germline ends. The CDR3 DNA reads as TGTGCCAGCAGACCGGGTCCCGGGCAGGGGACCCAGTACTTC. Its translation: CASRPGPGQGTQYF.

This clonotype came up a few times. The chain carries TRBV6-5 and TRBJ2-7; D is possibly TRBD2 (5 bases). The CDR3 is 14 residues long. Germline V CDR1 and CDR2: MNHEY, SVGAGI. Trimming left V 4 bases short and J 0 bases short, with 10 bases between. As DNA, the CDR3 is TGTGCCAGCAGTTCCCCCGGAGGCTCCTACGAGCAGTACTTC. It specifies CASSSPGGSYEQYF.

This clonotype was detected many times. CDR3: CASSQDGASGRLGGEDTQYF. In DNA form, the CDR3 reads TGCGCCAGCAGCCAAGATGGAGCCAGCGGGAGGCTTGGAGGTGAAGATACGCAGTATTTT. This sequence joins TRBV4-3 and TRBJ2-3, with 9 bases matching TRBD2. The CDR3 extends over 20 amino acids. Germline CDR1 and CDR2: LGHNA and YSLEER. Trimming removed 0 bases from V and 5 bases from J; junction bases left unmatched: 18.

This chain joins TRBV7-3 and TRBJ2-3; D assignment may be TRBD1 or TRBD2 (7 bases each). The CDR3 has 18 amino acids. Germline lookup yields CDR1 SGHTA and CDR2 FQGTGA. V dropped 1 base and J dropped 1 base, with 18 bases sitting between them. CDR3 DNA: TGTGCCAGCAGCTTAAGAGGACCGACAGGGAGGGGCACAGATACGCAGTATTTT. It translates to CASSLRGPTGRGTDTQYF.

V is TRBV23-1 and J is TRBJ1-2; 7 positions match TRBD1. TRBV23-1 is marked as an open reading frame, function uncertain. There are 15 residues in the CDR3. V shed 4 bases, J shed 5 bases, and the junction held 10 bases outside the gene matches. The CDR3 sequence: CASSRPEGGPYGYTF. DNA for the CDR3: TGCGCCAGCAGTCGACCGGAAGGGGGCCCGTATGGCTACACCTTC.

This chain uses TRBV7-9 with TRBJ1-4; 7 bases match TRBD1. Germline loops: CDR1 SEHNR, CDR2 FQNEAQ (reference sequence). After removal of 5 bases from V and 7 bases from J, the junction contained 10 bases not matched to a gene. The CDR3 loop spans 15 amino acids. CDR3 bases: TGTGCCAGCAGCCCCGACGGGACAGAGATTGAAAAACTGTTTTTT. The encoded protein is CASSPDGTEIEKLFF.

V usage is TRBV7-9 and J usage is TRBJ1-4; 7 nucleotides line up with TRBD1. There are 18 residues in the CDR3. Trimming at V came to 4 bases and at J to 7 bases, leaving 18 bases not matched to a gene. The V gene's germline CDR1 is SEHNR and CDR2 FQNEAQ (reference sequence). The CDR3 bases are TGTGCCAGCAGCTCACCGACAGGGAGGGCTCATACAGGTGAAAAACTGTTTTTT. Translation: CASSSPTGRAHTGEKLFF.

The rearrangement uses TRBV4-2 and TRBJ2-7; no firm D call. V lost 2 bases to trimming and J lost 3 bases, with 11 bases between them. Germline V gene sequence: CDR1 LGHNA, CDR2 YNFKEQ. There are 14 residues in the CDR3. The CDR3 reads CASSQLQYNYEQYF. The CDR3 DNA reads as TGTGCCAGCAGCCAACTCCAGTATAACTACGAGCAGTACTTC.

V is TRBV5-1 and J is TRBJ1-6; the match to TRBD1 covers 7 bases. Trimming at V came to 4 bases and at J to 5 bases, leaving 12 bases not matched to a gene. This CDR3 has 17 amino acids. Germline loops: CDR1 SGHRS, CDR2 YFSETQ. The CDR3 sequence: CASSTGQDGWDNSPLHF. The DNA of the CDR3 is TGCGCCAGCAGCACAGGACAGGATGGTTGGGATAATTCACCCCTCCACTTT. The variable domain in full, with the rest retrieved from reference TRBV5-1 and TRBJ1-6, is KAGVTQTPRYLIKTRGQQVTLSCSPISGHRSVSWYQQTPGQGLQFLFEYFSETQRNKGNFPGRFSGRQFSNSRSEMNVSTLELGDSALYLCASSTGQDGWDNSPLHFGNGTRLTVT.

The rearrangement links TRBV29-1 to TRBJ1-1; D is unclear. The germline V gene encodes CDR1 SQVTM and CDR2 ANQGSEA. Trimming took 3 bases from V and 5 from J, leaving 13 bases between them. The CDR3 spans 13 residues. The CDR3, as DNA: TGCAGCGTTGACGGCCCATTCGGGACTGAAGCTTTCTTT. Encoded protein: CSVDGPFGTEAFF.

The chain combines TRBV3-1 with TRBJ2-7; TRBD2 aligns across 7 bases. V gave up 1 base and J gave up 0 bases; unmatched junction bases: 12. Germline assignment: CDR1 LGHDT and CDR2 YNNKEL (reference sequence). This CDR3 is built from 18 residues. The CDR3 loop reads CASSQGSPLTSASYEQYF. The CDR3 nucleotides read TGTGCCAGCAGCCAAGGTTCGCCCCTTACTAGCGCCTCCTACGAGCAGTACTTC.